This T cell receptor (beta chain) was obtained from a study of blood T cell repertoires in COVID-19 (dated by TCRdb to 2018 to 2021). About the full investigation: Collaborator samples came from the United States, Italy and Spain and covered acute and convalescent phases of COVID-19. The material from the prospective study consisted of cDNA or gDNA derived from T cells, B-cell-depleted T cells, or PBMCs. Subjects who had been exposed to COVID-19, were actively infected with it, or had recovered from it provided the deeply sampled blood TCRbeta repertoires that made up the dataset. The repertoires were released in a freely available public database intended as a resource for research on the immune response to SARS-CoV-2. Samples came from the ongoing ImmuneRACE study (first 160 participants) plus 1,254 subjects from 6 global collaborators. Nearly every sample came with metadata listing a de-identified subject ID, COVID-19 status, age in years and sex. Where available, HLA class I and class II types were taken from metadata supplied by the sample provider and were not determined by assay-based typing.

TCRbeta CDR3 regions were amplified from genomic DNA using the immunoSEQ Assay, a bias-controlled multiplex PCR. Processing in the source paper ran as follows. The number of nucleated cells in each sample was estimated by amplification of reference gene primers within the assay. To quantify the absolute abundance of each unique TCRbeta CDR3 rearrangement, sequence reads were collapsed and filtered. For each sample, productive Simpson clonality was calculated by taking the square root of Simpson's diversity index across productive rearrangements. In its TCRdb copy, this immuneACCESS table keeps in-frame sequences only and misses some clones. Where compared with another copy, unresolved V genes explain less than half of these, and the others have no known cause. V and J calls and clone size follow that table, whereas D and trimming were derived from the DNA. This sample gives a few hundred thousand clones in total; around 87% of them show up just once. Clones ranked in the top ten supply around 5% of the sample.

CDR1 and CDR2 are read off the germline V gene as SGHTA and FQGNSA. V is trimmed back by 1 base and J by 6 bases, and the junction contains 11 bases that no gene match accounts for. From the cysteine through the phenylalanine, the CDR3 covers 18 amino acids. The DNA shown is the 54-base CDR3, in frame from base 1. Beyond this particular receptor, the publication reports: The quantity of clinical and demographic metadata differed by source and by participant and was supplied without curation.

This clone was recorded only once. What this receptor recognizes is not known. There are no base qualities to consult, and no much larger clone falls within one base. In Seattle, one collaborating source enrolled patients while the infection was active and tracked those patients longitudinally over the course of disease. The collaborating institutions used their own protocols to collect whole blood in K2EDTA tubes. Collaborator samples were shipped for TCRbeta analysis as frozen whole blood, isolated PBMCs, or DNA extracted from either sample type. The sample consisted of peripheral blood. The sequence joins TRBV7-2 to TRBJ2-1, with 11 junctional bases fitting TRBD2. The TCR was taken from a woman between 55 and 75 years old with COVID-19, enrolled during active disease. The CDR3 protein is CASSLGGLAELARNEQFF. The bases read TGTGCCAGCAGCTTAGGGGGACTAGCGGAGCTGGCCCGCAATGAGCAGTTCTTC.